This is a list of T cell receptor beta chains from one sample in a study of T-cell memory formation after mild COVID-19. TCRdb reprocessed the 5' RACE reads via MiXCR and lists one record per CDR3 protein. The sample carries around 140,000 distinct CDR3 sequences, 19% recorded once. The sample comprised PBMCs or a T cell subset sorted from them (not recorded which). These receptors were obtained from an adult woman who had mild COVID-19 (a few samples of this study predate the infection). Cell type and time point are not known. Each CDR3 is given without its conserved first and last residue. Each record gives: V gene, CDR3 protein.

V gene: TRBV24-1
CDR3 protein: ATSDLGTGSSDTQY

V gene: TRBV12-3/TRBV12-4
CDR3 protein: ASSPPGSYEQY

V gene: TRBV20-1
CDR3 protein: SARTSGGTDTQY

V gene: TRBV7-2
CDR3 protein: ASSGGGGLAQLSSYNEQF

V gene: TRBV12-3/TRBV12-4
CDR3 protein: ASRATRRGFTEAF

V gene: TRBV20-1
CDR3 protein: SAKHGSREDTEAF

V gene: TRBV12-3/TRBV12-4
CDR3 protein: ASSLSGQGRPYEQY

V gene: TRBV2
CDR3 protein: ASSGGGVTEQY

V gene: TRBV24-1
CDR3 protein: ATSGYRGTEAF

V gene: TRBV12-3/TRBV12-4
CDR3 protein: ASSFSRVLYEQY

V gene: TRBV12-3/TRBV12-4
CDR3 protein: ASSFRPGTEAF

V gene: TRBV7-8
CDR3 protein: ASRGSSGNTIY

V gene: TRBV6-5
CDR3 protein: ASRLTGRLGYT

V gene: TRBV7-9
CDR3 protein: ASSLGGLGQDTQY

V gene: TRBV21-1
CDR3 protein: ASSERILYGYT

V gene: TRBV5-1
CDR3 protein: ASSLGTVTYGNEQF

V gene: TRBV5-1
CDR3 protein: ASKLAGVTGELF

V gene: TRBV29-1
CDR3 protein: SGRTGGDNEQF

V gene: TRBV18
CDR3 protein: ASSPSLGETQY

V gene: TRBV5-1
CDR3 protein: ASSLMGLDTDTQY

V gene: TRBV5-1
CDR3 protein: ASSVGSSTDTQY

V gene: TRBV5-1
CDR3 protein: ASSPWTGVSNEQF

V gene: TRBV3-1
CDR3 protein: ASMLRDRGRADTQY

V gene: TRBV7-9
CDR3 protein: ASSSGTSEGNEQF

V gene: TRBV29-1
CDR3 protein: SASGHLQETQY

V gene: TRBV11-1
CDR3 protein: ASSRPSGQAYEQY

V gene: TRBV12-3/TRBV12-4
CDR3 protein: ASSLGQGEAF

V gene: TRBV20-1
CDR3 protein: SAHQGQGSTDTQY

V gene: TRBV25-1
CDR3 protein: ASSESWGGEDTGELF

V gene: TRBV5-6
CDR3 protein: ASRSMTRSPQH

V gene: TRBV4-3
CDR3 protein: ASSQDRAGRWQY

V gene: TRBV7-9
CDR3 protein: ASSLDAGETQY

V gene: TRBV6-5
CDR3 protein: ASSRQAGGYT

V gene: TRBV20-1
CDR3 protein: SASDTNTDTQY